Presented here are 32 T cell receptor beta chains from one specimen sequenced in a study of T cell responses to AZD1222 COVID-19 vaccine. Profiling relied on immunoSEQ multiplex PCR, and the TCRdb table lists in-frame clones only, not all of them. This sample yields some 170,000 clones, of which about 88% are seen a single time; 1.5% to 2% belongs to the top ten. The input for sequencing was peripheral blood, taken on day 0 of AZD1222 vaccination. The receptor set was obtained from an adult in good health.

The CDR3 here is CASRLTGSNTGELFF. The DNA for the CDR3 is TGTGCCAGCAGACTGACAGGTTCTAACACCGGGGAGCTGTTTTTT. The chain employs TRBV2 and TRBJ2-2, with a possible D match to TRBD1 (6 bases). V was trimmed by 6 bases and J by 2 bases, leaving 13 bases between them. Germline V gene data show CDR1 as SNHLY and CDR2 as FYNNEI. The CDR3 extends over 15 amino acids.

This chain connects TRBV27 to TRBJ1-6; 8 bases are a match to TRBD1. J was trimmed by 7 bases and V by 2 bases; bases with no gene match: 4. The CDR3 is made up of 15 amino acids. Germline values: CDR1 MNHEY, CDR2 SMNVEV (reference sequence). The CDR3 sequence: CASSLADRENSPLHF. The CDR3, as DNA: TGTGCCAGCAGTTTAGCGGACAGGGAAAATTCACCCCTCCACTTT.

The chain uses TRBV6-6 and TRBJ1-5; D ambiguous. Germline-derived CDR1 and CDR2 are MNHNY and SVGAGI (reference sequence). CDR3 length equals 15 residues. V was pared by 6 bases and J by 6 bases, with 18 bases between. The DNA of the CDR3 is TGTGCCAGCAGCCGTCAAGGTTCGCGGGTTCAGCCCCAGCATTTT. Protein sequence: CASSRQGSRVQPQHF.

This clone was seen a handful of times. The chain is built from TRBV11-2 and TRBJ1-1; 7 bases align to TRBD1. The CDR3 is made up of 14 amino acids. Germline V gene data show CDR1 as SGHAT and CDR2 as FQNNGV. Losses at the gene ends were 3 bases for V and 8 bases for J; bases not matched to a gene: 9. As DNA, the CDR3 is TGTGCCAGCAGCTTCGCCACCTGGGACAGAGAAGCTTTCTTT. Its translation is CASSFATWDREAFF. Variable domain in full (rest from reference TRBV11-2 and TRBJ1-1): EAGVAQSPRYKIIEKRQSVAFWCNPISGHATLYWYQQILGQGPKLLIQFQNNGVVDDSQLPKDRFSAERLKGVDSTLKIQPAKLEDSAVYLCASSFATWDREAFFGQGTRLTVV.

Remarks on this clone: This specimen includes other DNA sequences encoding the same CDR3. The chain links TRBV5-1 to TRBJ2-5; 7 bases align to TRBD2. This CDR3 has 13 residues. J lost 1 base, V lost 5 bases, and 2 bases had no gene match. CDR1 and CDR2 (germline): SGHRS, YFSETQ. CDR3 sequence (DNA): TGCGCCAGCAGGGCGGGAGTCCAAGAGACCCAGTACTTC. It yields the protein CASRAGVQETQYF.

This rearrangement joins TRBV9 to TRBJ1-1; the D is unclear. The CDR3 covers 15 residues. Trimming took 1 base from V and 2 from J, leaving 12 bases between them. Germline CDR1 SGDLS, CDR2 YYNGEE. The CDR3 here is CASSVYGQPNTEAFF. The CDR3, as DNA: TGTGCCAGCAGCGTATATGGGCAACCCAACACTGAAGCTTTCTTT.

The rearrangement joins TRBV12-3 or TRBV12-4 to TRBJ1-5; no clear D gene. The CDR3 covers 13 residues. V gave up 3 bases and J gave up 7 bases, with 10 bases separating them. CDR3 region: CASSFSGRQPQHF. The CDR3 DNA is TGTGCCAGCAGTTTTTCGGGTAGACAGCCCCAGCATTTT.

Comments on this clone: The sample holds other DNA sequences that translate to the same CDR3. This chain connects TRBV18 to TRBJ1-1; D is uncertain. CDR3 size: 12 residues. Deletions cut 2 bases from V and 4 bases from J, with 5 bases between. Germline CDR1 KGHSH, CDR2 LQKENI. This CDR3 is CASSPSVTEAFF. The DNA for the CDR3 is TGTGCCAGCTCACCATCCGTCACTGAAGCTTTCTTT.

The chain employs TRBV10-3 and TRBJ2-3; 7 bases line up with TRBD2. In germline, CDR1 is ENHRY, CDR2 SYGVKD. This CDR3 comprises 16 residues. With V trimmed by 9 bases and J by 1 base, 13 bases remained unmatched. The CDR3 is CAIRPGRLAGTDTQYF. In nucleotides, the CDR3 is TGTGCCATTAGGCCAGGGCGTCTAGCGGGCACAGATACGCAGTATTTT.

The sample holds one count of this clone. This rearrangement joins TRBV10-3 to TRBJ1-2; D perhaps matches TRBD1 (6 bases). CDR1 ENHRY and CDR2 SYGVKD come from the germline V gene. The length of the CDR3 is 14 residues. Trimming took 3 bases from V and 4 from J, leaving 12 bases between them. The CDR3 loop reads CAISDRGAGYGYTF. In nucleotides, the CDR3 is TGTGCCATCAGTGATCGGGGGGCCGGCTATGGCTACACCTTC.

This rearrangement joins TRBV7-8 to TRBJ1-1; D may be TRBD1 (5 bases). CDR1 and CDR2 from the germline V gene are SGHVS and FQNEAQ. The CDR3 is made up of 15 amino acids. V was clipped by 2 bases and J by 1 base, with 11 bases between them. Here the CDR3 reads CASSLSGQGNTEAFF. As DNA, the CDR3 is TGTGCCAGCAGCTTATCGGGTCAGGGGAACACTGAAGCTTTCTTT. The complete variable domain, with remaining parts taken from reference TRBV7-8 and TRBJ1-1, reads GAGVSQSPRYKVAKRGQDVALRCDPISGHVSLFWYQQALGQGPEFLTYFQNEAQLDKSGLPSDRFFAERPEGSVSTLKIQRTQQEDSAVYLCASSLSGQGNTEAFFGQGTRLTVV.

This chain connects TRBV29-1 to TRBJ1-5, with D hard to call. V was trimmed by 4 bases and J by 3 bases, leaving 4 bases between them. Germline loops: CDR1 SQVTM, CDR2 ANQGSEA. The length of the CDR3 is 11 residues. CDR3 protein: CSVGDNQPQHF. DNA of the CDR3: TGCAGCGTTGGAGACAATCAGCCCCAGCATTTT.

The chain uses TRBV6-6 and TRBJ2-1, with D unclear. Per germline, CDR1 MNHNY and CDR2 SVGAGI (reference sequence). The CDR3 runs 12 residues. V lost 8 bases, J lost 4 bases, and 9 bases lay in between. CDR3 DNA sequence: TGTGCCAGCGCAACCCTGTACAATGAGCAGTTCTTC. Its translation is CASATLYNEQFF.

The J gene is TRBJ2-3, the V gene TRBV6-5; 11 nucleotides align to TRBD2. This CDR3 has 15 residues. From germline, CDR1 is MNHEY and CDR2 SVGAGI. V gave up 6 bases and J gave up 4 bases; unmatched junction bases: 6. The DNA for the CDR3 is TGTGCCAGCAGGTCCTCTAGCGGGGGGCCAGATACGCAGTATTTT. It codes for CASRSSSGGPDTQYF.

V is TRBV14 and J is TRBJ1-4; D perhaps matches TRBD1 (6 bases). Germline V gene data show CDR1 as SGHDN and CDR2 as FVKESK. Trimming removed 1 base at V and 5 bases at J, with 11 bases between. This CDR3 region has 15 residues. CDR3 in DNA: TGTGCCAGCAGCCAAGTAGGGGGTCCAAATGAAAAACTGTTTTTT. It specifies CASSQVGGPNEKLFF.

The sample holds a few counts of this clone. V is TRBV27 and J is TRBJ1-4, with D maybe TRBD1 (5 bases). Germline assignment: CDR1 MNHEY and CDR2 SMNVEV (reference sequence). This CDR3 is built from 15 residues. The V and J ends lost 4 bases and 3 bases respectively, with 12 bases between them. The CDR3 DNA is TGTGCCAGCAGTTCCGGGGAGACAGCTAATGAAAAACTGTTTTTT. Encoded protein: CASSSGETANEKLFF.

The chain is built from TRBV6-6 and TRBJ1-6; a weak D match, TRBD1 (6 bases). The CDR3 contains 15 residues. V shed 2 bases and J shed 10 bases, with 15 bases lying between them. CDR1 and CDR2 from the germline V gene are MNHNY and SVGAGI (reference sequence). CDR3 in amino acids: CASSYGGTKGSPLHF. The DNA for the CDR3 is TGTGCCAGCAGTTACGGGGGCACCAAGGGATCACCCCTCCACTTT.

This chain links TRBV28 with TRBJ2-7; a weak D match, TRBD2 (6 bases). Germline loops: CDR1 MDHEN, CDR2 SYDVKM. The V and J ends lost 4 bases and 8 bases respectively, with 18 bases between them. This CDR3 has 14 amino acids. CDR3 nucleotides: TGTGCCAGCAGTTCCGGGGACTCATTATTGAAGCAGTACTTC. Translated: CASSSGDSLLKQYF.

The chain couples TRBV5-4 to TRBJ1-6; maybe TRBD1 (6 bases). CDR3 length equals 15 residues. V was clipped by 0 bases and J by 9 bases, with 13 bases between them. Germline loops: CDR1 SGHNT, CDR2 YYREEE (reference sequence). The CDR3 loop reads CASSLVSGAGSPLHF. Written as DNA, the CDR3 is TGTGCCAGCAGCTTGGTTTCAGGGGCCGGTTCACCCCTCCACTTT.

J is TRBJ1-4 and V is TRBV10-2; the match to TRBD1 covers 8 bases. Looked up from germline, CDR1 is WSHSY and CDR2 is SAAADI. V lost 6 bases, J lost 6 bases, and 9 bases stayed unmatched. This CDR3 has 15 amino acids. CDR3 DNA: TGCGCCAGCAGGTCAGGGGGCCTAACACATGAAAAACTGTTTTTT. Its translation: CASRSGGLTHEKLFF.

The genes are TRBV4-3 and TRBJ1-4; TRBD1 agrees at 11 bases. The V gene end was trimmed by 0 bases and the J gene end by 1 base; junction bases not matched to a gene: 7. The CDR3 extends over 19 amino acids. Germline V lookup: CDR1 LGHNA, CDR2 YSLEER. The CDR3 loop reads CASSQDRSGTGGTNEKLFF. The CDR3 DNA sequence: TGCGCCAGCAGCCAAGATCGGTCTGGGACAGGGGGAACTAATGAAAAACTGTTTTTT.

V usage is TRBV29-1 and J usage is TRBJ2-1; TRBD2 agrees at 11 bases. The CDR3 has 13 residues. Germline V CDR1 and CDR2: SQVTM, ANQGSEA. V lost 4 bases to trimming and J lost 8 bases; unmatched junction nucleotides: 4. The CDR3 loop is CSVASGGRDEQFF. The CDR3 DNA is TGCAGCGTTGCTAGCGGGGGGCGGGATGAGCAGTTCTTC.

Note on this clone: Distinct nucleotide sequences in the sample also encode this CDR3. The chain combines TRBV18 with TRBJ1-5; 8 nucleotides agree with TRBD1. The germline V gene encodes CDR1 KGHSH and CDR2 LQKENI. This CDR3 comprises 14 residues. The J segment lost 4 bases and the V segment lost 3 bases, leaving 2 bases of the junction unmatched. DNA for the CDR3: TGTGCCAGCTCACCCGGGACAGGTAATCAGCCCCAGCATTTT. Amino acid sequence: CASSPGTGNQPQHF.

The CDR3 sequence is CASGGAMNTEAFF. CDR3 DNA: TGTGCCAGTGGAGGGGCTATGAACACTGAAGCTTTCTTT. V is TRBV19 and J is TRBJ1-1, with TRBD1 as a possible D gene (5 bases). Deletions cut 8 bases from V and 0 bases from J, with 10 bases between. The CDR3 is made up of 13 amino acids. CDR1 and CDR2 from the germline V gene are LNHDA and SQIVND (reference sequence).

The chain employs TRBV5-1 and TRBJ1-2; TRBD1 agrees at 7 bases. This CDR3 is 15 amino acids long. Looked up from germline, CDR1 is SGHRS and CDR2 is YFSETQ. V lost 2 bases, J lost 2 bases, and 6 bases stayed unmatched. Here the CDR3 DNA reads TGCGCCAGCAGCTTCGGACAGGACCGCAACTATGGCTACACCTTC. Its protein is CASSFGQDRNYGYTF.

The chain has TRBV4-2 and TRBJ1-1; D gene uncertain. CDR1 and CDR2 from the germline V gene are LGHNA and YNFKEQ. The CDR3 length is 11 residues. Trimming removed 3 bases at V and 1 base at J, with 0 bases between. This CDR3 is CASSQNTEAFF. The CDR3 region has the DNA TGTGCCAGCAGCCAGAACACTGAAGCTTTCTTT.

The V and J genes are TRBV9 and TRBJ2-1, with 8 bases fitting TRBD2. The CDR3 is 15 residues long. CDR1 SGDLS and CDR2 YYNGEE come from the germline V gene. The ends lost 4 bases at V and 4 bases at J; junction bases unmatched: 7. CDR3 protein: CASSSRLATYNEQFF. Here the CDR3 DNA reads TGTGCCAGCAGCAGCCGACTAGCGACATACAATGAGCAGTTCTTC. Looking up the rest from reference TRBV9 and TRBJ2-1 gives the full variable domain: DSGVTQTPKHLITATGQRVTLRCSPRSGDLSVYWYQQSLDQGLQFLIQYYNGEERAKGNILERFSAQQFPDLHSELNLSSLELGDSALYFCASSSRLATYNEQFFGPGTRLTVL.

The J gene is TRBJ2-1, the V gene TRBV11-2, with D possibly matching TRBD2 (6 bases). The CDR3 loop spans 18 amino acids. Trimming pared 5 bases from V and 0 bases from J, leaving 20 bases between. Germline-derived CDR1 and CDR2 are SGHAT and FQNNGV. The CDR3 region is CASSPLRLAASSYNEQFF. Here the CDR3 DNA reads TGTGCCAGCAGCCCACTGAGGTTAGCGGCGAGCTCCTACAATGAGCAGTTCTTC.

V gene TRBV3-1 (or the pseudogene TRBV3-2) combines with J gene TRBJ1-5, with D perhaps TRBD1 (5 bases). The CDR3 has 15 amino acids. V was pared by 4 bases and J by 3 bases, with 13 bases between. Germline V CDR1 and CDR2: LGHDT, YNNKEL (reference sequence). CDR3 DNA sequence: TGTGCCAGCAGCCGAGGGGCAGGCGCCAATCAGCCCCAGCATTTT. It yields the protein CASSRGAGANQPQHF.

The rearrangement links TRBV6-5 to TRBJ2-1, with 8 bases fitting TRBD2. The CDR3 loop spans 13 amino acids. Germline CDR1 and CDR2: MNHEY and SVGAGI. Unmatched junction bases numbered 8, after V lost 2 bases and J lost 14 bases. CDR3 in amino acids: CASSYPGLAAEFF. CDR3 DNA sequence: TGTGCCAGCAGTTACCCTGGACTAGCAGCGGAGTTCTTC.

This sequence joins TRBV4-2 and TRBJ1-4, with D perhaps TRBD1 (5 bases). Between the trimmed V and J ends, which lost 3 bases and 2 bases, there was a span of 13 bases. The CDR3 loop spans 16 amino acids. From germline, CDR1 is LGHNA and CDR2 YNFKEQ. The CDR3 region has the DNA TGTGCCAGCAGCCAGAGGGGAGGGTCGACTAATGAAAAACTGTTTTTT. Translated, it gives CASSQRGGSTNEKLFF.

The gene calls are TRBV4-1 and TRBJ1-5; D is possibly TRBD1 (5 bases). Germline V CDR1 and CDR2: MGHRA, YSYEKL. V dropped 2 bases and J dropped 6 bases, with 11 bases sitting between them. CDR3 length: 14 amino acids. CDR3 protein: CASSQNQGGQPQHF. Here the CDR3 DNA reads TGCGCCAGCAGCCAAAACCAGGGTGGTCAGCCCCAGCATTTT.